The present TCR beta chain was sequenced within a study of low-dose radiotherapy and immunotherapy resistance in tumors. Overall study: Cohort 1 received 0.5 Gy per fraction every 2 weeks, totaling 6.5 Gy. The study gave Cohort 2 1 Gy per fraction every two weeks, totaling 13 Gy over 26 weeks. Patients' oral aspirin dose was 300 mg daily across four cycles from cycle 1 day 1.

Time point: before trial treatment. Many counts were recorded for this clonotype. First-strand cDNA relied on TRAV- and TRBV-specific primers spanning alpha and beta chains. TCR amplification used around 20 PCR cycles, a constant-region primer and a V-primer adapter. TCRdb re-called the reads through MiXCR, storing one row per CDR3 protein. The profile shows 80,000 to 95,000 distinct CDR3 sequences, under 10% of them singletons. V was cut by 6 bases and J by 1 base, with 12 bases left in between. The CDR3 extends over 14 amino acids. CDR1 is MNHNS and CDR2 is SASEGT in the germline V gene. Material: PBMCs, obtained before treatment. The sequence derives from a male donor with prostate cancer. The chain uses TRBV6-1 and TRBJ2-5; D is unresolved. The CDR3 DNA sequence: TGTGCCAGCAGCAAGGGAACAAGCCAAGAGACCCAGTACTTC. Its translation: CASSKGTSQETQYF.